The clone carrying this TCR beta chain was seen repeatedly, ten times or more. These data are taken from a study of tumor-infiltrating lymphocytes in oesophageal squamous cell carcinoma. TCRdb itself ran the PCR reads through MiXCR, one entry per CDR3 protein. The sample records roughly 20,000 distinct CDR3 sequences, 35% to 45% being singletons. The receptor's source is a female donor with esophageal squamous cell carcinoma. The sample taken for sequencing was normal esophageal tissue next to the tumor.

For the CDR3, the DNA is TGCGCCAGCAGCTTGATGACTAGCGGCAATGAGCAGTTCTTC. Residues: CASSLMTSGNEQFF. This chain joins TRBV5-1 and TRBJ2-1, with 9 bases aligning to TRBD2. The CDR3 sequence is 14 residues long. The J segment lost 6 bases and the V segment lost 1 base, leaving 2 bases of the junction unmatched. Germline CDR1 SGHRS, CDR2 YFSETQ.